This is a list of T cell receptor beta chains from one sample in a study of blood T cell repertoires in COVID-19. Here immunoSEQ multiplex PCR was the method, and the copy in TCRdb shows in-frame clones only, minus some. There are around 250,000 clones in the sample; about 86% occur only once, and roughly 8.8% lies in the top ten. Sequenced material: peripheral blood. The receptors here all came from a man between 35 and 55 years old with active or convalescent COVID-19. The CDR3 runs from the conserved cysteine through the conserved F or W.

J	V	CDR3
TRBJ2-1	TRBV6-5	CASSTGYNEQFF
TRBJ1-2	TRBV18	CASSPTSGTGVKGYTF
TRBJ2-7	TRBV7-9	CASSLTDGRYEQYF
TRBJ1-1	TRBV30	CAWGLEGAGGTEAFF
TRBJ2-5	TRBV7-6	CASSPYTGSQETQYF
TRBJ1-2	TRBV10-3	CAISESYRDNPFYGYTF
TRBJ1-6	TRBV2	CASSGQGNNSPLHF
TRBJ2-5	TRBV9	CASSVLAGGETQYF
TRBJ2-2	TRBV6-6	CASRGGGDTGELFF
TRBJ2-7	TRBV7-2	CASSFYMVSYEQYF
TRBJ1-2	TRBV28	CASSLGGGLNYGYTF
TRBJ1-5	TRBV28	CASSSLGTYSNQPQHF
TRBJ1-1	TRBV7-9	CASSNPGENTEAFF
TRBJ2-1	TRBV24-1	CATSDLGSLSYNEQFF
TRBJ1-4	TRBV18	CASSRQRGNEKLFF
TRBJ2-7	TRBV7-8	CASSRGLAGWEQYF
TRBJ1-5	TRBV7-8	CASSQNTGNNQPQHF
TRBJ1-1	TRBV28	CASSFLNPGILMNTEAFF
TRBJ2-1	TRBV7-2	CASSLFPGGEQFF
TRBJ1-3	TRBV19	CASSQTQHSGNTIYF
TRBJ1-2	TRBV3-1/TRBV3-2	CASSQGSGGYGYTF
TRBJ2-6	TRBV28	CASKRQAGANVLTF
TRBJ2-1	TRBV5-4	CASSQGLGEYNEQFF